A single sample gave rise to the 5 T cell receptor beta chains below, sequenced in a study of blood T cells in healthy people across ages. A sample-barcoded 5' primer and a J-beta primer mix were used in a second PCR of roughly 6 to 11 cycles. Each CDR3 protein gets one entry after TCRdb re-called the 5' RACE reads with MiXCR. The sample yields 450,000 to 700,000 distinct CDR3 sequences, about 25% seen once. The sequencing sample was made of blood. The receptors were gathered from a woman aged 65 to 85 in good health.

This chain links TRBV5-1 with TRBJ2-5; 11 bases are a match to TRBD2. Germline-derived CDR1 and CDR2 are SGHRS and YFSETQ. V was pared by 4 bases and J by 2 bases, with 4 bases of the junction left unmatched. CDR3 length equals 15 residues. The CDR3 sequence: CASSKGLAVQETQYF. CDR3 nucleotides: TGCGCCAGCAGCAAGGGACTAGCGGTGCAAGAGACCCAGTACTTC.

The chain carries TRBV7-2 and TRBJ2-5; D unclear. The end of the DNA aligns better with TRBJ2-1, so the J call may be wrong. The CDR3 length is 12 residues. Germline V gene data show CDR1 as SGHTA and CDR2 as FQGNSA. The CDR3 loop is CASSRQLLEQFF. CDR3 coding DNA: TGTGCCAGCAGCCGCCAACTTCTTGAGCAGTTCTTC.

This clonotype was seen a handful of times. This chain links TRBV12-3 or TRBV12-4 with TRBJ2-5, with TRBD2 identical over 8 bases. Judging by the DNA end, TRBJ2-7 fits better; the J call may be wrong. The CDR3 length is 15 residues. The CDR3 DNA reads as TGTGCCAGCAGCCCCCAGGGACTAGTGGCCTACGAGCAGTACTTC. Translation: CASSPQGLVAYEQYF.

This clonotype showed up just a few times. This chain links TRBV29-1 with TRBJ2-1; D possibly corresponds to TRBD2 (5 bases). V lost 2 bases, J lost 0 bases, and 8 bases lay in between. CDR1 is SQVTM, CDR2 ANQGSEA, per germline. The CDR3 extends over 14 amino acids. The CDR3 sequence: CSVEPEASYNEQFF. The CDR3 DNA reads TGCAGCGTTGAACCGGAGGCCTCCTACAATGAGCAGTTCTTC.

V is TRBV20-1 and J is TRBJ1-4, with 8 nucleotides matching TRBD1. The germline V gene encodes CDR1 DFQATT and CDR2 SNEGSKA (reference sequence). The CDR3 spans 13 residues. V dropped 6 bases and J dropped 7; count of bases not matched to a gene: 7. CDR3 protein: CSASGTGGEKLFF. Here the CDR3 DNA reads TGCAGTGCATCCGGGACAGGAGGTGAAAAACTGTTTTTT.